This passage covers 11 T cell receptor beta chains from one sample sequenced in a study of blood T cell repertoires in COVID-19. The method was immunoSEQ multiplex PCR; TCRdb's version includes in-frame clones alone and lacks a portion of them. Among more than 300,000 clones listed, more than 80% were seen once. Material for sequencing was peripheral blood. These receptors were obtained from a man aged 18 to 29 who had recovered from COVID-19.

This chain joins TRBV29-1 and TRBJ1-2, with D hard to call. The CDR3 is made up of 11 amino acids. The germline CDR1 and CDR2 sequences are SQVTM and ANQGSEA. V was shortened by 7 bases and J by 0 bases, with 6 bases between the two germline ends. CDR3 loop: CSAATNYGYTF. CDR3 sequence (DNA): TGCAGCGCCGCTACTAACTATGGCTACACCTTC.

This chain links TRBV20-1 with TRBJ2-7; D is undetermined. The CDR3 is 11 amino acids. V dropped 8 bases and J dropped 0 bases, with 8 bases sitting between them. Germline assignment: CDR1 DFQATT and CDR2 SNEGSKA (reference sequence). The DNA of the CDR3 is TGCAGTATAGACAACTCCTACGAGCAGTACTTC. Translation: CSIDNSYEQYF.

V and J are TRBV3-1 (or the pseudogene TRBV3-2) and TRBJ1-1; D might be TRBD1 (5 bases). This CDR3 contains 13 residues. V gave up 8 bases and J gave up 1 base, with 11 bases separating them. Germline lookup yields CDR1 LGHDT and CDR2 YNNKEL (reference sequence). The CDR3, as DNA: TGTGCCAGCCGGACGGGGGGGAACACTGAAGCTTTCTTT. This sequence encodes CASRTGGNTEAFF.

This sequence joins TRBV5-1 and TRBJ2-1, with D possibly matching TRBD2 (6 bases). In germline, CDR1 is SGHRS, CDR2 YFSETQ. This CDR3 comprises 15 residues. The germline V and J ends were trimmed by 4 bases and 5 bases, with 16 bases remaining between them. CDR3 coding DNA: TGCGCCAGCAGCCTAAACGTAGGAGGGAACAATGAGCAGTTCTTC. Amino acids: CASSLNVGGNNEQFF.

The chain has TRBV7-9 and TRBJ2-3; TRBD2 is a possible D gene (5 bases). Germline V lookup: CDR1 SEHNR, CDR2 FQNEAQ (reference sequence). V shed 5 bases and J shed 10 bases, with 10 bases lying between them. This CDR3 is 11 amino acids long. CDR3 nucleotides: TGTGCCAGCAGCGCACTAGAGGCGCAGTATTTT. It yields the protein CASSALEAQYF.

The J gene is TRBJ2-1, the V gene TRBV7-9, with a possible D match to TRBD1 (5 bases). Germline loops: CDR1 SEHNR, CDR2 FQNEAQ (reference sequence). This CDR3 is 13 amino acids long. V dropped 5 bases and J dropped 14 bases, with 19 bases sitting between them. CDR3 sequence (DNA): TGTGCCAGCAGCCTTCCAGGGATTGTGTGGGAGTTCTTC. Protein product: CASSLPGIVWEFF.

This clone has a single count. Written as DNA, the CDR3 is TGTGCCAGCAGCTTAAAGATCTGGGGACAGGGTTCCTACGAGCAGTACTTC. This encodes CASSLKIWGQGSYEQYF. V gene TRBV7-2 combines with J gene TRBJ2-7; TRBD1 matches at 9 bases. With V trimmed by 2 bases and J by 1 base, 9 bases remained unmatched. CDR1 and CDR2 from the germline V gene are SGHTA and FQGNSA. The CDR3 runs to 17 residues.

The rearrangement joins TRBV6-2 or TRBV6-3 to TRBJ2-1; D gene unclear. The CDR3 has 13 residues. Germline V gene sequence: CDR1 MNHEY, CDR2 SVGEGT. Trimming pared 4 bases from V and 9 bases from J, leaving 13 bases between. CDR3 bases: TGTGCCAGCAGTTTCGTCCGTGCGGTTGAGCAGTTCTTC. The encoded protein is CASSFVRAVEQFF.

The rearrangement uses TRBV27 and TRBJ1-4; a possible D gene is TRBD1 (6 bases). The germline CDR1 and CDR2 sequences are MNHEY and SMNVEV (reference sequence). Trimming removed 3 bases from V and 5 bases from J, with 16 bases in between. The CDR3 is made up of 16 amino acids. The CDR3, as DNA: TGTGCCAGCAGTTTCGCCGGGGGGCAGTCCAATGAAAAACTGTTTTTT. As protein: CASSFAGGQSNEKLFF.

The gene calls are TRBV5-1 and TRBJ2-1; 9 nucleotides agree with TRBD2. The length of the CDR3 is 15 residues. The V and J ends lost 4 bases and 5 bases, in that order; junction bases with no gene match: 7. Germline CDR1 SGHRS, CDR2 YFSETQ. CDR3 coding DNA: TGCGCCAGCAGCCCGAGTCGACTAGCGGACAATGAGCAGTTCTTC. Its translation: CASSPSRLADNEQFF.

V usage is TRBV28 and J usage is TRBJ1-1; possibly TRBD1 for D (5 bases). The CDR3 covers 14 residues. Trimming shortened V by 4 bases and J by 5 bases, and 14 bases separated the two germline ends. Per the germline V gene, CDR1 is MDHEN and CDR2 is SYDVKM. CDR3: CASSYFQGNTEAFF. The CDR3, as DNA: TGTGCCAGCAGTTATTTCCAGGGAAATACTGAAGCTTTCTTT.